This TCR beta chain emerged from a study of CD8+ T cells in alopecia areata. Study details: Treatment with tofacitinib (6 to 18 months) was followed by 6 months off drug.

It was cDNA, reverse transcribed from extracted RNA, that served as the sequencing template. Produced via immunoSEQ multiplex PCR; TCRdb's table is partial and in-frame only. This table holds about 120,000 clones, around 49% found once. About this clone: No antigen is known for it.

Lesional scalp tissue (obtained by punch biopsy) and peripheral blood were collected from alopecia areata patients. Notes on the study in general: Normal-skin resident alphabeta T cells also appear among scalp sample sequences.

V lost 3 bases and J lost 2; bases outside the gene matches: 9. This CDR3 spans 16 amino acids. From germline, CDR1 is SGHRS and CDR2 YFSETQ. The chain uses TRBV5-1 and TRBJ2-7; TRBD1 matches at 9 bases. The sequence derives from a human donor with alopecia areata. The specimen comprised CD8+ T cells sorted from blood, sampled at week 0. CDR3 loop: CASSSGQGLTTYEQYF. The CDR3 bases are TGCGCCAGCAGCTCGGGACAGGGCCTGACAACCTACGAGCAGTACTTC.